A selection of T cell receptor beta chains follows, all from one sample in a study of beta chain features in type 1 diabetes. Some clones are missing from TCRdb's copy, which holds only in-frame ones; the method was immunoSEQ multiplex PCR. This sample has around 250,000 clones, with 14% found just once. The sequenced sample consisted of naive CD4+ T cells from blood. The receptors stem from a man aged 25 to 40 with type 1 diabetes. The CDR3 runs from the conserved cysteine through the conserved F or W. The D gene is left open where the match is weak. The size field is filled for only some rows; it gives once, few, many or a size class.

J,V,size,D,length,CDR3,DNA
TRBJ2-7,TRBV12-5,few,TRBD2,16,CASGLVTGGEDYEQYF,TGTGCTAGTGGTTTGGTAACGGGAGGAGAAGACTACGAGCAGTACTTC
TRBJ1-1,TRBV14,.,TRBD1,13,CASSRGQDTEAFF,TGTGCCAGCAGCCGGGGACAGGACACTGAAGCTTTCTTT
TRBJ2-6,TRBV2,.,.,16,CASSYLLGVGANVLTF,TGTGCCAGCAGCTACCTTCTCGGGGTCGGGGCCAACGTCCTGACTTTC
TRBJ1-5,TRBV7-9,few,.,14,CASSREGGNQPQHF,TGTGCCAGCAGCAGGGAGGGTGGCAATCAGCCCCAGCATTTT
TRBJ2-1,TRBV6-6,.,.,14,CASSYNRQANEQFF,TGTGCCAGCAGTTACAATCGGCAGGCCAATGAGCAGTTCTTC
TRBJ2-7,TRBV28,few,.,14,CASSLSSGQIGQYF,TGTGCCAGCAGTTTATCATCAGGCCAGATCGGGCAGTACTTC
TRBJ2-1,TRBV11-2,.,.,15,CASSPQRTIYNEQFF,TGTGCCAGCAGCCCGCAGCGGACCATCTACAATGAGCAGTTCTTC
TRBJ2-1,TRBV5-1,few,.,16,CASSLAQGGTGNEQFF,TGCGCCAGCAGCTTGGCGCAGGGGGGAACGGGCAATGAGCAGTTCTTC
TRBJ2-5,TRBV29-1,many,.,13,CSVVQGGGETQYF,TGCAGCGTTGTTCAGGGCGGTGGGGAGACCCAGTACTTC
TRBJ1-2,TRBV6-1,few,.,15,CASSLSSTANYGYTF,TGTGCCAGCAGTCTGTCCTCGACAGCAAACTATGGCTACACCTTC
TRBJ2-7,TRBV29-1,.,.,16,CSVGGRRGFSSYEQYF,TGCAGCGTTGGGGGTCGAAGGGGCTTCTCATCCTACGAGCAGTACTTC
TRBJ2-7,TRBV7-2,.,.,14,CASSFRTRSYEQYF,TGTGCCAGCAGCTTCCGGACTCGCTCCTACGAGCAGTACTTC
TRBJ2-4,TRBV9,few,.,12,CASSDRKNIQYF,TGTGCCAGCAGCGACAGAAAAAACATTCAGTACTTC
TRBJ2-7,TRBV28,few,.,12,CASSQISYEQYF,TGTGCCAGCAGCCAAATTAGCTACGAGCAGTACTTC
TRBJ2-5,TRBV2,few,.,14,CANTRLPQSETQYF,TGTGCCAACACAAGACTCCCCCAATCAGAGACCCAGTACTTC
TRBJ2-7,TRBV23-1,.,.,13,CASSADRPYEQYF,TGCGCCAGCAGTGCTGACAGGCCCTACGAGCAGTACTTC
TRBJ2-7,TRBV11-2,.,TRBD1,14,CASSYGQVSYEQYF,TGTGCCAGCAGCTACGGACAGGTGTCGTACGAGCAGTACTTC
TRBJ2-5,TRBV7-9,few,.,14,CASSLRGRRETQYF,TGTGCCAGCAGCTTAAGGGGTAGGCGAGAGACCCAGTACTTC
TRBJ2-7,TRBV5-1,few,TRBD2,20,CASSLALRQRTSGGSYEQYF,TGCGCCAGCAGCTTGGCCTTAAGACAGAGGACTAGCGGGGGCTCCTACGAGCAGTACTTC
TRBJ2-1,TRBV7-3,.,.,16,CASSLDLANSYNEQFF,TGTGCCAGCAGCTTAGATCTAGCGAACTCCTACAATGAGCAGTTCTTC
TRBJ2-2,TRBV6-5,.,.,15,CASSRTVIWAGELFF,TGTGCCAGCAGTCGGACAGTGATTTGGGCCGGGGAGCTGTTTTTT
TRBJ1-2,TRBV30,few,TRBD1,14,CAWTGTGRRVGYTF,TGTGCCTGGACAGGGACAGGGCGCCGGGTTGGCTACACCTTC
TRBJ1-4,TRBV30,few,TRBD1,14,CAWTAGTGGEKLFF,TGTGCCTGGACCGCAGGGACAGGGGGTGAAAAACTGTTTTTT
TRBJ2-7,TRBV7-9,few,TRBD2,19,CASSPRVGTSGRAPNEQYF,TGTGCCAGCAGCCCCCGGGTGGGGACTAGCGGGAGGGCCCCGAACGAGCAGTACTTC
TRBJ2-1,TRBV6-1,few,TRBD2,15,CASTQGGSSYNEQFF,TGTGCCAGCACTCAGGGCGGGAGCTCCTACAATGAGCAGTTCTTC
TRBJ1-5,TRBV7-9,.,TRBD1,14,CASSQTGWGQPQHF,TGTGCCAGCAGCCAGACAGGGTGGGGTCAGCCCCAGCATTTT
TRBJ2-3,TRBV7-9,.,.,14,CASSKLGALDTQYF,TGTGCCAGCAGCAAATTAGGGGCATTAGATACGCAGTATTTT
TRBJ2-7,TRBV18,few,TRBD1,17,CASSPLSFQGAPGEQYF,TGTGCCAGCTCACCACTATCTTTTCAGGGGGCGCCGGGGGAGCAGTACTTC
TRBJ2-7,TRBV7-2,few,TRBD1,15,CASSLQTGGLYEQYF,TGTGCCAGCAGCTTGCAGACAGGGGGCTTGTACGAGCAGTACTTC
TRBJ2-7,TRBV7-8,.,.,14,CASSLTGLSYEQYF,TGTGCCAGCAGCTTGACTGGCCTCTCCTACGAGCAGTACTTC
TRBJ2-7,TRBV7-9,.,TRBD1,14,CASSGRTGGREQYF,TGTGCCAGCAGCGGCCGGACAGGGGGCCGGGAGCAGTACTTC
TRBJ2-5,TRBV7-3,few,.,13,CASSLTPVETQYF,TGTGCCAGCAGCTTAACCCCGGTAGAGACCCAGTACTTC
TRBJ2-7,TRBV9,.,TRBD2,16,CASSPGSGRVPYEQYF,TGTGCCAGCAGCCCGGGCAGCGGGAGGGTTCCCTACGAGCAGTACTTC
TRBJ1-5,TRBV9,few,.,14,CASSRGGPNQPQHF,TGTGCCAGCAGCAGGGGAGGGCCCAATCAGCCCCAGCATTTT
TRBJ2-7,TRBV7-6,few,.,13,CASSETGPYEQYF,TGTGCCAGCAGCGAGACAGGACCCTACGAGCAGTACTTC
TRBJ2-7,TRBV28,few,.,12,CASSPGVEVEYF,TGTGCCAGCAGCCCCGGGGTGGAAGTGGAGTACTTC
TRBJ2-7,TRBV18,few,TRBD1,15,CASSPLRDRGTEQYF,TGTGCCAGCTCACCACTCCGGGACAGGGGTACCGAGCAGTACTTC
TRBJ2-1,TRBV5-4,few,TRBD2,14,CASSSGLAGEEQFF,TGTGCCAGCAGCTCGGGACTAGCGGGAGAAGAGCAGTTCTTC
TRBJ1-1,TRBV6-1,.,TRBD1,14,CASMRTGLNTEAFF,TGTGCCAGCATGAGGACAGGGTTGAACACTGAAGCTTTCTTT
TRBJ2-2,TRBV4-3,.,.,18,CASSQEEPGAANTGELFF,TGCGCCAGCAGCCAAGAGGAACCGGGAGCCGCGAACACCGGGGAGCTGTTTTTT
TRBJ1-1,TRBV28,few,TRBD1,14,CATTSGGQYTEAFF,TGTGCCACCACATCCGGGGGACAGTACACTGAAGCTTTCTTT